This T cell receptor beta chain was sequenced for a study of read filtering for tumor transcriptome and immune sequencing. At the level of the study: Patients were approximately 18 male and 13 to 15 female, mean age about 65 years, range about 47 to 85. RNA-seq yielded only about 80 to 1,400 TCR reads, IR-seq about 3.5 to 10.27 million.

This CDR3 has 14 amino acids. Germline V CDR1 and CDR2: LNHNV, YYDKDF (reference sequence). Deletions cut 3 bases from V and 2 bases from J, with 9 bases between. Study observations and caveats: Approximately 79% of IR-seq clonotypes had a single read, yet these held about 3.4% of reads.

This library used approximately 370 ng RNA and molecular barcoded adaptors spanning alpha/delta and beta/gamma chains. TCRdb ran MiXCR on the reads and lists one entry per CDR3 protein. The table includes approximately 150,000 distinct CDR3 sequences, less than 15% detected once. This clonotype occurred many times. As yet, its antigen is unknown. This receptor was identified in a donor at least 40 years old with multiple myeloma. Input material: a population of CD138-negative cells sorted from bone marrow. The chain couples TRBV15 to TRBJ2-3; a weak D match, TRBD2 (6 bases). The CDR3 bases are TGTGCCACCAGCAGGGGGGGAGCCACAGATACGCAGTATTTT. Protein product: CATSRGGATDTQYF.